This entry concerns a single T cell receptor (beta chain). As yet, its antigen is unknown. Sequenced by immunoSEQ multiplex PCR; TCRdb stores in-frame clones only, minus some. The sample has 50,000 to 75,000 clones, around 87% seen once; the top ten hold under 5%. Collection occurred without any documented infections or immune events in donors. This sample was taken from a study of identifying expanded T cells in peripheral blood. Regarding the study as a whole: Over about two and four weeks, about 15 and 19 clones changed, versus around 1.3 between replicates.

Deletions cut 0 bases from V and 0 bases from J, with 7 bases between. The CDR3 is 15 residues long. Germline V gives CDR1 SGDLS, CDR2 YYNGEE. The material sequenced was blood. This rearrangement joins TRBV9 to TRBJ1-3; no clear D. The TCR originated in a person aged 18 to 70 in good health. For the CDR3, the DNA is TGTGCCAGCAGCGTAGGTATCGACTCTGGAAACACCATATATTTT. Amino acid sequence: CASSVGIDSGNTIYF.